What follows are 10 T cell receptor beta chains derived from one specimen sequenced in a study of blood T cell repertoires in COVID-19. The method was immunoSEQ multiplex PCR; TCRdb's version includes in-frame clones alone and lacks a portion of them. The sample has about 230,000 clones; 81% are singletons. The sequencing sample was made of peripheral blood. These TCRs come from a woman aged 80 or over with COVID-19, enrolled during active disease.

This clone was counted many times. This chain uses TRBV6-6 with TRBJ2-3; D call uncertain. Germline CDR1 and CDR2: MNHNY and SVGAGI (reference sequence). This CDR3 contains 14 residues. Trimming pared 5 bases from V and 3 bases from J, leaving 12 bases between. CDR3 coding DNA: TGTGCCAGCAGTCGCATTGACTTAACAGATACGCAGTATTTT. It yields the protein CASSRIDLTDTQYF.

This clone was seen just once. The chain recombines TRBV5-1 with TRBJ2-7; 7 bases match TRBD2. This CDR3 has 14 amino acids. The junction had 3 bases not matched to a gene; V was cut back by 0 bases and J by 3 bases. Germline V CDR1 and CDR2: SGHRS, YFSETQ. CDR3 nucleotides: TGCGCCAGCAGCTTGGGGAGGGACTACTACGAGCAGTACTTC. Protein product: CASSLGRDYYEQYF. Together with reference TRBV5-1 and TRBJ2-7, the CDR3 gives the full variable domain: KAGVTQTPRYLIKTRGQQVTLSCSPISGHRSVSWYQQTPGQGLQFLFEYFSETQRNKGNFPGRFSGRQFSNSRSEMNVSTLELGDSALYLCASSLGRDYYEQYFGPGTRLTVT.

The chain carries TRBV18 and TRBJ1-5; 8 positions match TRBD1. This CDR3 has 17 amino acids. Germline-derived CDR1 and CDR2 are KGHSH and LQKENI. V was clipped by 3 bases and J by 2 bases; unmatched bases: 9. CDR3 coding DNA: TGTGCCAGCTCACCGGAAGAAGGGGACAGGCGCAATCAGCCCCAGCATTTT. Translating it yields CASSPEEGDRRNQPQHF.

This clone was found once. The J gene is TRBJ2-1, the V gene TRBV24-1, with 8 nucleotides matching TRBD2. This CDR3 region has 15 residues. V shed 4 bases and J 4 bases; nucleotides not matched to a gene: 5. The germline CDR1 and CDR2 sequences are KGHDR and SFDVKD. This CDR3 is CATSDPTSDYNEQFF. CDR3 sequence (DNA): TGTGCCACCAGTGACCCGACTAGCGATTACAATGAGCAGTTCTTC.

The chain couples TRBV7-3 to TRBJ2-3, with 7 nucleotides matching TRBD1. V lost 5 bases to trimming and J lost 0 bases; unmatched junction nucleotides: 8. The germline V gene encodes CDR1 SGHTA and CDR2 FQGTGA. This CDR3 has 16 amino acids. The CDR3 DNA follows: TGTGCCAGCAGCCCCGACAGGGCCCGAAGCACAGATACGCAGTATTTT. This encodes CASSPDRARSTDTQYF.

The V gene is TRBV7-2, the J gene TRBJ1-2; 8 bases align to TRBD1. The CDR3 consists of 14 residues. The germline CDR1 and CDR2 sequences are SGHTA and FQGNSA. With V trimmed by 5 bases and J by 4 bases, 6 bases remained unmatched. CDR3 coding DNA: TGTGCCAGCAGCACTAGACAGGGGTCCTATGGCTACACCTTC. Translation: CASSTRQGSYGYTF.

Comment on this clone: Relative to the germline gene, one junction end is altered; a read error may explain this. The chain employs TRBV7-9 and TRBJ1-1; possible D gene TRBD1, 5 bases. Germline V lookup: CDR1 SEHNR, CDR2 FQNEAQ (reference sequence). The CDR3 totals 12 residues. CDR3 DNA: TGTGCCAGCAGCTTAACAACAGGAGGGGCCGGGTTT. Its translation: CASSLTTGGAGF.

This clone was detected only a few times. V is TRBV25-1 and J is TRBJ2-2; TRBD1 aligns across 7 bases. V lost 1 base and J lost 2; bases outside the gene matches: 4. The CDR3 runs 16 residues. Germline-derived CDR1 and CDR2 are MGHDK and SYGVNS. CDR3 sequence: CASSEWGQINTGELFF. Here the CDR3 DNA reads TGTGCCAGCAGTGAATGGGGACAGATCAACACCGGGGAGCTGTTTTTT.

This clone has a single count. V gene TRBV6-6 combines with J gene TRBJ1-1; no reliable D call. Germline CDR1 is MNHNY and CDR2 is SVGAGI (reference sequence). This CDR3 is built from 13 residues. V lost 6 bases to trimming and J lost 1 base, with 9 bases between them. In DNA, the CDR3 is TGTGCCAGCAGGCAACTGCGGAACACTGAAGCTTTCTTT. This translates into CASRQLRNTEAFF.

V is TRBV10-2 and J is TRBJ1-2; TRBD1 aligns across 9 bases. The CDR3 consists of 13 residues. With V trimmed by 4 bases and J by 5 bases, 2 bases remained unmatched. Germline CDR1 and CDR2: WSHSY and SAAADI. The CDR3 DNA sequence: TGCGCCAGCAGTGTCGGACAGGGGTATGGCTACACCTTC. Residues: CASSVGQGYGYTF.